This is a list of T cell receptor beta chains from one sample in a study of response to subunit inactivated influenza vaccine. TCRdb used MiXCR to reprocess the RT-PCR reads, holding one entry per CDR3 protein. The repertoire holds fewer than 600,000 distinct CDR3 sequences, with under 8.5% as singletons. The sequencing here drew on PBMCs from blood, taken around 2 years after vaccination. The receptors stem from a man aged 45 to 70 who received an inactivated influenza vaccine. CDR3s include the opening cysteine and the closing phenylalanine or tryptophan. D genes are given only for firm matches. For some rows the clone size is stated as once, few or many, or as a class when expanded; others skip it.

j_call clone_size d_call v_call cdr3_aa cdr3_nt
TRBJ2-3 many TRBD1 TRBV24-1 CATSDRTGSYTDTQYF TGTGCCACCAGTGATCGGACAGGGAGTTACACAGATACGCAGTATTTT
TRBJ2-2 few TRBD2 TRBV19 CASSIRDYDPGELFF TGTGCCAGTAGTATTCGGGACTACGATCCCGGGGAGCTGTTTTTT
TRBJ2-3 many NA TRBV9 CASSVVAGTYTDTQYF TGTGCCAGCAGCGTAGTCGCCGGGACTTACACAGATACGCAGTATTTT
TRBJ1-5 few TRBD1 TRBV12-3/TRBV12-4 CASSPGQGAHGHQPQHF TGTGCCAGCAGTCCGGGACAGGGGGCCCACGGCCATCAGCCCCAGCATTTT
TRBJ2-5 few NA TRBV11-1 CASSPVTQETQYF TGTGCCAGCAGCCCCGTAACCCAAGAGACCCAGTACTTC
TRBJ2-2 many NA TRBV12-3/TRBV12-4 CASSFLSTGELFF TGTGCCAGCAGTTTCCTTTCCACCGGGGAGCTGTTTTTT
TRBJ2-3 NA NA TRBV5-5 CASSWIADTQYF TGTGCCAGCAGCTGGATCGCAGATACGCAGTATTTT
TRBJ2-1 few NA TRBV20-1 CSASKHSSYNEQFF TGCAGTGCTAGTAAGCACAGCTCCTACAATGAGCAGTTCTTC
TRBJ1-2 NA TRBD1 TRBV28 CASSTGVSGYGYTF TGTGCCAGCAGTACAGGGGTTTCAGGATATGGCTACACCTTC
TRBJ2-4 NA NA TRBV4-2 CASSPAGRGNIQYF TGTGCCAGCAGCCCCGCCGGCCGAGGAAACATTCAGTACTTC
TRBJ2-4 NA TRBD2 TRBV7-9 CASSPRGGTDINIQYF TGTGCCAGCAGCCCCCGGGGGGGGACCGACATAAACATTCAGTACTTC
TRBJ2-1 few NA TRBV7-6 CASSLWTVTSLGRNEQFF TGTGCCAGCAGCTTATGGACTGTCACTAGCCTAGGAAGGAATGAGCAGTTCTTC
TRBJ1-5 few NA TRBV4-3 CASSQDAVSNQPQHF TGCGCCAGCAGCCAAGATGCGGTTAGCAATCAGCCCCAGCATTTT
TRBJ2-5 NA TRBD1 TRBV5-1 CASSLVGRGLQETQYF TGCGCCAGCAGCTTGGTGGGCAGGGGGTTACAAGAGACCCAGTACTTC
TRBJ1-4 NA NA TRBV19 CATQSPTNEKLFF TGTGCCACCCAATCACCAACTAATGAAAAACTGTTTTTT
TRBJ2-7 NA NA TRBV14 CASSQQDGEQYF TGTGCCAGCAGCCAACAGGACGGGGAGCAGTACTTC
TRBJ1-5 many NA TRBV4-3 CASSQDQGLNQPQHF TGCGCCAGCAGCCAAGATCAGGGGTTAAATCAGCCCCAGCATTTT
TRBJ2-7 NA NA TRBV5-1 CASSLVLDAVAYEQYF TGCGCCAGCAGCTTAGTCTTGGACGCAGTCGCTTACGAGCAGTACTTC
TRBJ2-1 many TRBD2 TRBV27 CASSPRTRGNEQFF TGTGCCAGCAGTCCACGGACTAGAGGCAATGAGCAGTTCTTC
TRBJ2-4 few NA TRBV20-1 CSARVENIQYF TGCAGTGCTAGAGTCGAAAACATTCAGTACTTC
TRBJ2-7 many NA TRBV5-1 CASSPGGASSYEQYF TGCGCCAGCAGCCCCGGGGGTGCGAGCTCCTACGAGCAGTACTTC
TRBJ2-1 few NA TRBV29-1 CSVRDRSSYNEQFF TGCAGCGTTAGAGATCGTAGCTCCTACAATGAGCAGTTCTTC
TRBJ2-3 many TRBD2 TRBV20-1 CSARGPLAADTQYF TGCAGTGCTAGAGGTCCGCTAGCGGCGGATACGCAGTATTTT
TRBJ1-1 few NA TRBV10-2 CASSWGGDTEAFF TGCGCCAGCAGTTGGGGTGGTGACACTGAAGCTTTCTTT
TRBJ2-3 many NA TRBV29-1 CSVAVSRDTQYF TGCAGCGTTGCGGTTTCTCGTGATACGCAGTATTTT
TRBJ2-2 many TRBD1 TRBV29-1 CSFRGQANTGELFF TGCAGCTTTCGGGGACAGGCAAACACCGGGGAGCTGTTTTTT
TRBJ2-3 NA NA TRBV9 CASSVASDTQYF TGTGCCAGCAGCGTAGCTTCAGATACGCAGTATTTT
TRBJ2-5 many NA TRBV12-3/TRBV12-4 CASSPLGETQYF TGTGCCAGCAGCCCCCTGGGAGAGACCCAGTACTTC
TRBJ1-1 few TRBD1 TRBV7-9 CASSLGQGVAFF TGTGCCAGCAGCCTAGGACAGGGGGTCGCTTTCTTT
TRBJ2-1 medium-sized TRBD2 TRBV5-1 CASSLDSGLGSYNEQFF TGCGCCAGCAGCTTGGATTCAGGACTAGGCTCCTACAATGAGCAGTTCTTC
TRBJ2-5 few TRBD1 TRBV5-1 CASTLTGGQETQYF TGCGCCAGCACCCTGACAGGGGGTCAAGAGACCCAGTACTTC
TRBJ2-5 many TRBD2 TRBV10-2 CASSDLAGVQETQYF TGCGCCAGCAGTGATCTAGCGGGGGTCCAAGAGACCCAGTACTTC
TRBJ2-3 NA NA TRBV10-3 CAISESSTTPPTDTQYF TGTGCCATCAGTGAGTCAAGTACTACCCCCCCCACAGATACGCAGTATTTT
TRBJ2-3 few TRBD2 TRBV20-1 CSARDRRLAGGPGDTQYF TGCAGTGCTAGAGATAGGCGACTAGCGGGAGGGCCCGGAGATACGCAGTATTTT
TRBJ2-4 many NA TRBV14 CASSQGLRERQYF TGTGCCAGCAGCCAAGGTCTAAGGGAGCGACAGTACTTC
TRBJ2-4 NA TRBD2 TRBV5-6 CASTSFTSGRSNIQYF TGTGCCAGCACCTCATTTACTAGCGGGAGGTCGAACATTCAGTACTTC
TRBJ1-1 many NA TRBV5-5 CASSLEAVGATEAFF TGTGCCAGCAGCTTGGAGGCGGTAGGGGCCACTGAAGCTTTCTTT
TRBJ2-2 many NA TRBV16 CASSQSYTGELFF TGTGCCAGCAGCCAGTCCTACACCGGGGAGCTGTTTTTT
TRBJ1-2 NA TRBD1 TRBV20-1 CSAPPGQSYGYTF TGCAGTGCTCCTCCGGGACAGAGCTATGGCTACACCTTC
TRBJ1-5 few NA TRBV18 CASSSWSGNQPQHF TGTGCCAGCTCATCGTGGTCTGGCAATCAGCCCCAGCATTTT
TRBJ2-3 few NA TRBV5-1 CASHLGPTDTQYF TGCGCCAGCCACCTGGGCCCTACAGATACGCAGTATTTT
TRBJ2-7 NA TRBD2 TRBV6-5 CASRPGGNEQYF TGTGCCAGCAGACCCGGGGGGAACGAGCAGTACTTC
TRBJ2-4 few TRBD2 TRBV12-3/TRBV12-4 CASSLKGLAGGPAKNIQYF TGTGCCAGCAGTTTAAAGGGACTAGCGGGAGGCCCAGCCAAAAACATTCAGTACTTC
TRBJ2-3 few NA TRBV29-1 CSVGAGQTDTQYF TGCAGCGTTGGTGCCGGTCAAACAGATACGCAGTATTTT
TRBJ2-3 few NA TRBV20-1 CSARVPGFTDTQYF TGCAGTGCTAGAGTACCGGGCTTCACAGATACGCAGTATTTT
TRBJ2-2 few NA TRBV20-1 CSARGPTLTVTGELFF TGCAGTGCTAGGGGGCCTACGTTAACGGTCACCGGGGAGCTGTTTTTT
TRBJ2-7 NA NA TRBV7-2 CASSLSRGRVDEQYF TGTGCCAGCAGCCTTAGTAGAGGCAGGGTAGACGAGCAGTACTTC
TRBJ1-5 few NA TRBV5-1 CASSLVYQPQHF TGCGCCAGCAGCTTGGTCTATCAGCCCCAGCATTTT
TRBJ2-2 NA NA TRBV5-1 CASSYRETGELFF TGCGCCAGCAGCTATAGGGAGACCGGGGAGCTGTTTTTT
TRBJ1-2 NA TRBD1 TRBV5-1 CASSLVTGSHGYTF TGCGCCAGCAGCTTGGTGACAGGGAGCCATGGCTACACCTTC
TRBJ1-5 many NA TRBV5-1 CASSPDSYNQPQHF TGCGCCAGCAGCCCGGACAGTTACAATCAGCCCCAGCATTTT
TRBJ2-2 NA TRBD1 TRBV20-1 CSAFDRGRGELFF TGCAGTGCTTTTGACAGGGGGCGCGGGGAGCTGTTTTTT
TRBJ2-2 NA TRBD2 TRBV20-1 CSARATGTSHTGELFF TGCAGTGCTAGAGCTACCGGGACTAGCCACACCGGGGAGCTGTTTTTT
TRBJ2-7 NA NA TRBV23-1 CASRTSNSYEQYF TGCGCCAGTAGGACTTCAAACTCCTACGAGCAGTACTTC
TRBJ2-1 NA NA TRBV20-1 CSAREGGVEQFF TGCAGTGCTAGAGAAGGGGGTGTAGAGCAGTTCTTC